A single sample gave rise to the 29 T cell receptor beta chains below, sequenced in a study of cytomegalovirus exposure and HLA in healthy donors. PCR was performed using 60 Vbeta and 13 Jbeta primers. The repertoire was sequenced with immunoSEQ multiplex PCR; TCRdb's copy has only in-frame clones and lacks some. The table shows approximately 120,000 clones, with 75% to 90% occurring only once. The source material was PBMCs. These receptors were obtained from a woman younger than 45 in good health and CMV-seropositive.

This rearrangement joins TRBV5-1 to TRBJ2-5, with a tentative D call TRBD2 (6 bases). This CDR3 is 16 amino acids long. Germline CDR1 and CDR2: SGHRS and YFSETQ. V shed 0 bases and J shed 4 bases, with 16 bases lying between them. In nucleotides, the CDR3 is TGCGCCAGCAGCTTGGGCGGCGGGACGGTTACAGAGACCCAGTACTTC. Translating it yields CASSLGGGTVTETQYF.

The chain has TRBV6-6 and TRBJ2-7, with 9 bases lining up with TRBD1. J gave up 0 bases and V 9 bases, and 9 bases lay outside the gene matches. CDR3 length: 15 amino acids. Per germline, CDR1 MNHNY and CDR2 SVGAGI (reference sequence). This CDR3 reads CASLQGARSSYEQYF. The CDR3 DNA is TGTGCCAGTTTACAGGGGGCGCGTAGCTCCTACGAGCAGTACTTC.

The chain joins TRBV7-2 to TRBJ2-5; 9 positions agree with TRBD1. The J call may be faulty, since TRBJ2-7 better matches the DNA end. The germline gives CDR1 SGHTA, CDR2 FQGNSA. This CDR3 has 13 amino acids. The CDR3 nucleotides are TGTGCCAGCAGTCGGGACAGGGAATACGAGCAGTACTTC. Its protein is CASSRDREYEQYF.

With regard to this clone: One end of the junction is discordant with germline, which a read error may explain. This chain uses TRBV25-1 with TRBJ2-1; D might be TRBD1 (6 bases). Germline V gives CDR1 MGHDK, CDR2 SYGVNS. This CDR3 contains 13 residues. The DNA for the CDR3 is TGTGCCAGCGGTGAGGACAGCTACAATGAGCAGTTCTTC. It codes for CASGEDSYNEQFF.

The chain couples TRBV30 to TRBJ2-3, with D possibly TRBD1 on 6 matching bases. V lost 5 bases and J 0 bases, leaving 9 bases between the germline ends. Germline CDR1 and CDR2: GTSNPN and SVGIG (reference sequence). This CDR3 has 13 amino acids. CDR3 sequence reads: CAWGQPSTDTQYF. CDR3 coding DNA: TGTGCCTGGGGACAGCCTAGCACAGATACGCAGTATTTT.

The chain employs TRBV30 and TRBJ2-1; possible D gene TRBD1, 6 bases. Germline CDR1 GTSNPN, CDR2 SVGIG (reference sequence). CDR3 length: 14 residues. The V end was cut by 1 base, the J end by 8 bases, with 15 bases between. The chain's CDR3 is CAWSARQAWDEQFF. The CDR3 DNA sequence: TGTGCCTGGAGTGCCAGACAGGCCTGGGATGAGCAGTTCTTC.

Only one count was recorded for this clone. This chain connects TRBV13 to TRBJ2-1; TRBD2 matches at 7 bases. Germline values: CDR1 PRHDT, CDR2 FYEKMQ (reference sequence). The CDR3 has 13 residues. V shed 0 bases, J shed 15 bases, and the junction held 8 bases outside the gene matches. CDR3 residues: CASSLGAGEPMFF. The DNA of the CDR3 is TGTGCCAGCAGCTTAGGCGCGGGGGAGCCGATGTTCTTC.

The rearrangement links TRBV7-9 to TRBJ2-5; no clear D gene. The DNA end lines up better with TRBJ2-7; the J call may be wrong. CDR1 and CDR2 (germline): SEHNR, FQNEAQ (reference sequence). The CDR3 runs 11 residues. Written as DNA, the CDR3 is TGTGCCAGCAGCTTATTTTACGAGCAGTACTTC. Amino acid sequence: CASSLFYEQYF.

This clone was seen only once. The CDR3 DNA follows: TGTGCCACCTCCCGTCAGGCTTTGGGTGGCTACACCTTC. Its translation: CATSRQALGGYTF. The chain carries TRBV2 and TRBJ1-2; D gene uncertain. CDR1 is SNHLY and CDR2 is FYNNEI in the germline V gene. V was cut by 10 bases and J by 7 bases, with 19 bases left in between. The CDR3 is 13 residues long.

The V gene is TRBV5-1, the J gene TRBJ1-3; 12 nucleotides align to TRBD1. Trimming took 2 bases from V and 3 from J; bases not matched to a gene: 3. Germline V gene sequence: CDR1 SGHRS, CDR2 YFSETQ. The CDR3 sequence is 16 residues long. The CDR3 protein is CASSFGDRGLGNTIYF. In DNA, the CDR3 is TGCGCCAGCAGCTTTGGGGACAGGGGGCTTGGAAACACCATATATTTT.

The chain carries TRBV18 and TRBJ2-7; TRBD1 matches at 10 bases. CDR1 is KGHSH and CDR2 is LQKENI in the germline V gene. The V segment lost 4 bases and the J segment 7 bases; nucleotides outside the gene matches: 7. The CDR3 contains 14 residues. The CDR3 sequence: CASSLGTGEAEQYF. The CDR3 coding sequence is TGTGCCAGCTCACTGGGGACAGGGGAGGCTGAGCAGTACTTC. The whole variable domain, remainder taken from reference TRBV18 and TRBJ2-7, is NAGVMQNPRHLVRRRGQEARLRCSPMKGHSHVYWYRQLPEEGLKFMVYLQKENIIDESGMPKERFSAEFPKEGPSILRIQQVVRGDSAAYFCASSLGTGEAEQYFGPGTRLTVT.

The CDR3 is CASSTPGGRGAYEQYF. CDR3 nucleotide sequence: TGTGCCAGCAGTACCCCGGGGGGGCGCGGGGCCTACGAGCAGTACTTC. This chain uses TRBV28 with TRBJ2-7; 8 nucleotides align to TRBD2. With V trimmed by 5 bases and J by 2 bases, 11 bases remained unmatched. In germline, CDR1 is MDHEN, CDR2 SYDVKM. The CDR3 runs 16 residues.

This clone showed up just a few times. The chain has TRBV5-4 and TRBJ1-4, with D unresolved. Trimming pared 3 bases from V and 8 bases from J, leaving 8 bases between. The germline V gene has CDR1 SGHNT and CDR2 YYREEE (reference sequence). The CDR3 is made up of 12 amino acids. The chain's CDR3 is CASSWPGEKLFF. In DNA, the CDR3 is TGTGCCAGCAGCTGGCCGGGAGAAAAACTGTTTTTT.

This clone was found a few times. The chain links TRBV7-9 to TRBJ1-5, with a possible D match to TRBD1 (5 bases). Germline CDR1 and CDR2: SEHNR and FQNEAQ (reference sequence). The ends were cut back, 9 bases at V and 1 base at J, with 13 bases in the middle. CDR3 length: 14 amino acids. CDR3 DNA sequence: TGTGCCAGTTCTCAACAGGACAGCAATCAGCCCCAGCATTTT. Amino acid sequence: CASSQQDSNQPQHF.

This rearrangement joins TRBV6-6 to TRBJ1-1; D unresolved. CDR1 is MNHNY and CDR2 is SVGAGI in the germline V gene (reference sequence). V gave up 0 bases and J gave up 4 bases, with 15 bases separating them. This CDR3 contains 16 residues. CDR3 sequence reads: CASSYSKRELGTEAFF. In DNA, the CDR3 is TGTGCCAGCAGTTACTCGAAGAGGGAACTCGGCACTGAAGCTTTCTTT.

This chain uses TRBV29-1 with TRBJ1-1, with D possibly being TRBD1 (6 bases). This CDR3 region has 14 residues. Germline assignment: CDR1 SQVTM and CDR2 ANQGSEA. The germline V and J ends were trimmed by 5 bases and 4 bases, with 17 bases remaining between them. As DNA, the CDR3 is TGCAGCGTTCTTAGGGGGGGCGTCGTCACTGAAGCTTTCTTT. As protein: CSVLRGGVVTEAFF.

The J gene is TRBJ2-7, the V gene TRBV18; D unclear. The germline V gene has CDR1 KGHSH and CDR2 LQKENI. Deletions cut 3 bases from V and 4 bases from J, with 7 bases between. The CDR3 extends over 12 amino acids. The CDR3 spells CASSPSVYEQYF. The CDR3 DNA is TGTGCCAGCTCACCCAGCGTTTACGAGCAGTACTTC.

The rearrangement uses TRBV19 and TRBJ2-1; 13 positions agree with TRBD2. Germline CDR1 reads LNHDA; CDR2 reads SQIVND (reference sequence). V shed 7 bases and J 9 bases; nucleotides not matched to a gene: 18. This CDR3 has 18 amino acids. DNA for the CDR3: TGTGCCAGTACCTTCGGACTAGCGGGAGCAGGAGGTATTGGTGAGCAGTTCTTC. Its translation: CASTFGLAGAGGIGEQFF. Looking up the rest from reference TRBV19 and TRBJ2-1 gives the full variable domain: DGGITQSPKYLFRKEGQNVTLSCEQNLNHDAMYWYRQDPGQGLRLIYYSQIVNDFQKGDIAEGYSVSREKKESFPLTVTSAQKNPTAFYLCASTFGLAGAGGIGEQFFGPGTRLTVL.

The chain recombines TRBV10-1 with TRBJ2-1; 10 nucleotides agree with TRBD1. In germline, CDR1 is WNHNN, CDR2 SYGVQD (reference sequence). The J segment lost 7 bases and the V segment lost 3 bases, leaving 3 bases of the junction unmatched. CDR3 length equals 14 residues. The DNA for the CDR3 is TGCGCCAGCAGTGATTCGGACAGGGGGAATGAGCAGTTCTTC. It yields the protein CASSDSDRGNEQFF.

CDR3 region: CASSQPRTGWPEAFF. CDR3 sequence (DNA): TGCGCCAGCAGCCAACCTCGGACAGGGTGGCCTGAAGCTTTCTTT. The J gene is TRBJ1-1, the V gene TRBV4-1, with 8 bases lining up with TRBD1. V shed 2 bases, J shed 6 bases, and the junction held 8 bases outside the gene matches. Germline V CDR1 and CDR2: MGHRA, YSYEKL. CDR3 length: 15 residues.

The V gene is TRBV9, the J gene TRBJ1-1; 11 nucleotides line up with TRBD1. The CDR3 length is 16 residues. The germline gives CDR1 SGDLS, CDR2 YYNGEE. V dropped 4 bases and J dropped 0; count of bases not matched to a gene: 5. The CDR3 sequence: CASSSGTGGMNTEAFF. In DNA form, the CDR3 reads TGTGCCAGCAGCTCCGGGACAGGGGGTATGAACACTGAAGCTTTCTTT. The whole variable domain, remainder taken from reference TRBV9 and TRBJ1-1, is DSGVTQTPKHLITATGQRVTLRCSPRSGDLSVYWYQQSLDQGLQFLIQYYNGEERAKGNILERFSAQQFPDLHSELNLSSLELGDSALYFCASSSGTGGMNTEAFFGQGTRLTVV.

In nucleotides, the CDR3 is TGTGCCAGCATGGACAGGGGGCCAGAGACCCAGTACTTC. Protein sequence: CASMDRGPETQYF. This rearrangement joins TRBV2 to TRBJ2-5, with 11 bases that match TRBD1. The ends lost 7 bases at V and 4 bases at J; junction bases unmatched: 2. Germline V CDR1 and CDR2: SNHLY, FYNNEI. The CDR3 has 13 amino acids.

To note about this clone: At one of its ends the junction is not consistent with the germline gene, which may arise from a read error. The chain links TRBV2 to TRBJ1-4; the match to TRBD1 covers 8 bases. The germline CDR1 and CDR2 sequences are SNHLY and FYNNEI. The CDR3 is made up of 13 amino acids. This CDR3 reads CVTRGQEGEKLFF. The CDR3 DNA is TGCGTAACAAGGGGACAGGAGGGTGAAAAACTGTTTTTT.

A note on this clone: The junction shows a germline mismatch at one end, possibly a read error. Other DNA sequences of this sample code for an identical CDR3. This chain uses TRBV9 with TRBJ1-1; weak D call: TRBD1 (5 bases). Germline V CDR1 and CDR2: SGDLS, YYNGEE. The CDR3 is 13 residues long. CDR3 sequence: CASSVGTQTEAFF. CDR3 DNA sequence: TGTGCCAGCAGCGTAGGGACACAAACTGAAGCTTTCTTC.

The CDR3 loop is CASGSETQYF. The DNA of the CDR3 is TGTGCCAGCGGTAGCGAGACCCAGTACTTC. The gene calls are TRBV2 and TRBJ2-5; D not certain. V lost 8 bases and J 5 bases, leaving 6 bases between the germline ends. Germline V gives CDR1 SNHLY, CDR2 FYNNEI. The CDR3 is 10 amino acids.

CDR3 sequence reads: CASTLGPGQGEGYTF. CDR3 nucleotide sequence: TGTGCCAGCACCCTAGGGCCGGGACAGGGTGAGGGCTACACCTTC. The chain couples TRBV2 to TRBJ1-2; 9 bases agree with TRBD1. V shed 7 bases, J shed 8 bases, and the junction held 14 bases outside the gene matches. The germline V gene encodes CDR1 SNHLY and CDR2 FYNNEI. The CDR3 contains 15 residues.

The chain employs TRBV21-1 and TRBJ2-6; the table's D call TRBD2 went unverified against the DNA. TRBV21-1 is a known pseudogene. This CDR3 has 15 residues. The CDR3 is CASSTKSFGANVLTF. The CDR3 bases are TGTGCCAGCAGCACAAAAAGCTTTGGGGCCAACGTCCTGACTTTC.

The chain is built from TRBV28 and TRBJ2-3; D may be TRBD2 (7 bases). The germline V gene encodes CDR1 MDHEN and CDR2 SYDVKM. Between the trimmed V and J ends, which lost 1 base and 5 bases, there was a span of 13 bases. This CDR3 is built from 15 residues. This CDR3 is CASSLLGGEEDTQYF. The CDR3 nucleotides are TGTGCCAGCAGTTTATTAGGGGGGGAGGAAGATACGCAGTATTTT.

The chain uses TRBV30 and TRBJ2-7; D uncertain. CDR3 size: 12 residues. V was shortened by 1 base and J by 0 bases, with 4 bases between the two germline ends. Per germline, CDR1 GTSNPN and CDR2 SVGIG (reference sequence). The CDR3 is CAWSAGSYEQYF. The CDR3 region has the DNA TGTGCCTGGAGTGCAGGCTCCTACGAGCAGTACTTC.